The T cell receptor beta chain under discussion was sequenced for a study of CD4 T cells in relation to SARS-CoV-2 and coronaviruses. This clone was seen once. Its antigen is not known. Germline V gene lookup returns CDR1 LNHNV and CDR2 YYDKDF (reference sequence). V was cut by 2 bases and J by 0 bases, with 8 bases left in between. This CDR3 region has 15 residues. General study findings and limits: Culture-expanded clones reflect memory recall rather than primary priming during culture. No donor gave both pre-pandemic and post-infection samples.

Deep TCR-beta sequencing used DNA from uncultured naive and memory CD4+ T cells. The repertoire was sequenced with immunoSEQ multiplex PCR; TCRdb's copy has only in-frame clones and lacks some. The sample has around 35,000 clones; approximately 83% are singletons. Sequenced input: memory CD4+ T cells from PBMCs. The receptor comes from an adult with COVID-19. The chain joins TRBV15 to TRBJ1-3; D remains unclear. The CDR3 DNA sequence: TGTGCCACCAGCAGAACGTATGGCTCTGGAAACACCATATATTTT. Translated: CATSRTYGSGNTIYF.